This T cell receptor beta chain was profiled in a study of spatial heterogeneity in lung cancer. The V end lost 7 bases, the J end lost 7 bases, and 18 bases lay between the germline ends. CDR3 length equals 14 residues. The germline gives CDR1 SGHTA, CDR2 FQGNSA. The sample's time point: sample taken at primary tumor resection. Without sorting, whole RNA was sequenced from tumor, nontumor lung or frozen PBMC. TCRdb re-called the 5' RACE reads through MiXCR, storing one row per CDR3 protein. The profile shows just under 1,500 distinct CDR3 sequences, under 8% of them singletons. This clonotype was seen ten or more times. This beta chain is off target for a library built for alpha chains, so its abundance means little.

The V and J genes are TRBV7-2 and TRBJ2-3, with D maybe TRBD1 (6 bases). The clonotype was recovered from a female donor with early-stage non-small cell lung cancer. The material sequenced was normal lung tissue next to the tumor, taken at surgery. The CDR3 region is CASTGPRGLYTQYF. The CDR3 DNA sequence: TGTGCCAGCACCGGCCCGAGGGGGTTATATACGCAGTATTTT.